This T cell receptor (beta chain) was profiled in a study of neurological immune-mediated disorders. The sample holds many counts of this clonotype. Germline CDR1 reads SGHVS; CDR2 reads FQNEAQ. V dropped 2 bases and J dropped 5 bases, with 21 bases sitting between them. The CDR3 has 18 residues. cDNA synthesis was performed by 5'RACE with 10-nucleotide random UMIs. TCRdb passed the 5' RACE reads through MiXCR, listing each CDR3 protein once. The sample yields around 64,000 distinct CDR3 sequences, about 12% seen once. This receptor was obtained from a woman aged 60-75 years with HTLV-1-associated myelopathy (HAM/TSP). Sequences were obtained from PBMCs. The chain carries TRBV7-8 and TRBJ2-2; tentatively, D is TRBD2 (6 bases). The CDR3 nucleotides are TGTGCCAGCAGCTTAAGGTCTGCGGGGCCCATGAGGACCGGGGAGCTGTTTTTT. It encodes CASSLRSAGPMRTGELFF.